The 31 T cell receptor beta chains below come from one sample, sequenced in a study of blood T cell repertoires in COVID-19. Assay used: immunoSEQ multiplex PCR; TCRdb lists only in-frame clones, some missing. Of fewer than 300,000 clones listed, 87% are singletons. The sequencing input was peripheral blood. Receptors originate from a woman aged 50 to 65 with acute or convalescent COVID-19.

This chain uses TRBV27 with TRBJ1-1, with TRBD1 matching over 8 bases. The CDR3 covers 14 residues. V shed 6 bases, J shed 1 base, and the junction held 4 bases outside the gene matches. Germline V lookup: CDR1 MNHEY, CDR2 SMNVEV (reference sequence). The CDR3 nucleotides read TGTGCCAGCAGATATCAGGGGGCGAACACTGAAGCTTTCTTT. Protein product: CASRYQGANTEAFF.

CDR3 DNA sequence: TGCAGCGCTGAGAGGCTAGCGGGAGTTGAAGAGACCCAGTACTTC. Amino acid sequence: CSAERLAGVEETQYF. V and J are TRBV29-1 and TRBJ2-5; 10 nucleotides align to TRBD2. Germline-derived CDR1 and CDR2 are SQVTM and ANQGSEA. Unmatched junction bases numbered 11, after V lost 7 bases and J lost 3 bases. The CDR3 loop spans 15 amino acids.

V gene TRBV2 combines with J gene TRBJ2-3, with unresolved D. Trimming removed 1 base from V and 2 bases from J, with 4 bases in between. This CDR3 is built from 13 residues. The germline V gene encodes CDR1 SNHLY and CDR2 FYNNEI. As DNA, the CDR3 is TGTGCCAGCAGTGAAGTCTTCACAGATACGCAGTATTTT. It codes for CASSEVFTDTQYF. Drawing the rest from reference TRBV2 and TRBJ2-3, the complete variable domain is EPEVTQTPSHQVTQMGQEVILRCVPISNHLYFYWYRQILGQKVEFLVSFYNNEISEKSEIFDDQFSVERPDGSNFTLKIRSTKLEDSAMYFCASSEVFTDTQYFGPGTRLTVL.

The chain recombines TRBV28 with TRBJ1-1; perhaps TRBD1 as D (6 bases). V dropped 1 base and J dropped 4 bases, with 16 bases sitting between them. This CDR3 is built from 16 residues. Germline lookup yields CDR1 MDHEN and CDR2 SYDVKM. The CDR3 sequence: CASSLLGAGEVTEAFF. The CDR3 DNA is TGTGCCAGCAGTTTATTGGGGGCGGGGGAGGTCACTGAAGCTTTCTTT.

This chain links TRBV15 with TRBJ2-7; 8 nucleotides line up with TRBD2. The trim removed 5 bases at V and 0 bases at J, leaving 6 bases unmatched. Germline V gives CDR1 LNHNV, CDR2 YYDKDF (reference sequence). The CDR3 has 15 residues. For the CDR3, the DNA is TGTGCCACCAGCCTGACTAGCGTAACCTCCTACGAGCAGTACTTC. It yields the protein CATSLTSVTSYEQYF.

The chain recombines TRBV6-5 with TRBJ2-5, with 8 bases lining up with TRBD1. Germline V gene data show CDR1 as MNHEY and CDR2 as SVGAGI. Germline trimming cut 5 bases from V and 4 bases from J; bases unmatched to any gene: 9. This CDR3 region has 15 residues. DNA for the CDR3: TGTGCCAGCAGTCCCTCGGACAGGGTGGGAGAGACCCAGTACTTC. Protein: CASSPSDRVGETQYF.

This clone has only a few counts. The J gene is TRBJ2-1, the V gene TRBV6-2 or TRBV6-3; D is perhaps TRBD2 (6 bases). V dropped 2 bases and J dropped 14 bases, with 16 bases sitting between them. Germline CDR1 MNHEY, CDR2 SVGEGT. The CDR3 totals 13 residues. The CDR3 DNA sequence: TGTGCCAGCAGTTACCGGTCGGAGGGTATGGAGTTCTTC. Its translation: CASSYRSEGMEFF.

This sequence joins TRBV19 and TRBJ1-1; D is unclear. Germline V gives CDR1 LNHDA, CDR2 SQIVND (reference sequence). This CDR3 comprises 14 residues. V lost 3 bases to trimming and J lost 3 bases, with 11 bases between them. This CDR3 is CASSIPGFDTEAFF. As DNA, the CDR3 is TGTGCCAGTAGTATTCCGGGGTTCGACACTGAAGCTTTCTTT.

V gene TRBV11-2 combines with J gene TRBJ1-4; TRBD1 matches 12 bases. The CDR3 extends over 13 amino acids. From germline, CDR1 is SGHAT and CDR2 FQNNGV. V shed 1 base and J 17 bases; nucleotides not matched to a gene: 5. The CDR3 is CASSLVRDRGLFF. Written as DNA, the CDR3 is TGTGCCAGCAGCTTAGTACGGGACAGGGGGCTATTTTTT. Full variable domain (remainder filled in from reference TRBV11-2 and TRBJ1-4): EAGVAQSPRYKIIEKRQSVAFWCNPISGHATLYWYQQILGQGPKLLIQFQNNGVVDDSQLPKDRFSAERLKGVDSTLKIQPAKLEDSAVYLCASSLVRDRGLFFGSGTQLSVL.

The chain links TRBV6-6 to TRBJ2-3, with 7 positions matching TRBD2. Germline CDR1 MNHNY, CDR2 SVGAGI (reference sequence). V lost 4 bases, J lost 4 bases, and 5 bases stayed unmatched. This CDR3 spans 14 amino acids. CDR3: CASSWKSGADTQYF. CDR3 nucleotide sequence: TGTGCCAGCAGTTGGAAGAGCGGGGCAGATACGCAGTATTTT.

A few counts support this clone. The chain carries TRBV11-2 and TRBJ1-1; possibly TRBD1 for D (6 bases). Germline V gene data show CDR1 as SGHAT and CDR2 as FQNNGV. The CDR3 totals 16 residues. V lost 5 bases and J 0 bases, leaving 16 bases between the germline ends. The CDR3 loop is CASSPVGDIMNTEAFF. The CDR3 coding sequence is TGTGCCAGCAGCCCGGTGGGGGACATAATGAACACTGAAGCTTTCTTT.

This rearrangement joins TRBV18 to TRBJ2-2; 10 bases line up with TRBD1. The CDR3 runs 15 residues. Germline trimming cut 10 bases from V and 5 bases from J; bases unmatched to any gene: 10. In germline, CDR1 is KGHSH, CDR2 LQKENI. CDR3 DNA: TGTGCCACTCGGCCGGGGACAGGGGCAACCGGGGAGCTGTTTTTT. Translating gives CATRPGTGATGELFF.

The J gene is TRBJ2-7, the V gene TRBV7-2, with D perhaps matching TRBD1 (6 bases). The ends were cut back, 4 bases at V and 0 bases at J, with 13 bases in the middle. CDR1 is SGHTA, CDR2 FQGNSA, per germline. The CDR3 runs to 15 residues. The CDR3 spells CASSSQTGVSYEQYF. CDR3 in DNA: TGTGCCAGCAGCTCACAGACAGGAGTCTCCTACGAGCAGTACTTC.

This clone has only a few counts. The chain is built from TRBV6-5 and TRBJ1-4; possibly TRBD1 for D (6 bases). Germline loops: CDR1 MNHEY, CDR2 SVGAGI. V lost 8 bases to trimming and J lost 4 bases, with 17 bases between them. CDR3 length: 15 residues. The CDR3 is CASRRLGQLNEKLFF. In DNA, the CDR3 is TGTGCCAGCCGACGATTAGGACAGCTTAATGAAAAACTGTTTTTT.

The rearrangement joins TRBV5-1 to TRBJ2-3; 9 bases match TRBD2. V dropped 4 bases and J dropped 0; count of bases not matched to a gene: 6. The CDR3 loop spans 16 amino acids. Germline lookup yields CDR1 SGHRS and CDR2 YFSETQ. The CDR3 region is CASSDGLAQSTDTQYF. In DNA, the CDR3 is TGCGCCAGCAGCGACGGACTAGCGCAAAGCACAGATACGCAGTATTTT.

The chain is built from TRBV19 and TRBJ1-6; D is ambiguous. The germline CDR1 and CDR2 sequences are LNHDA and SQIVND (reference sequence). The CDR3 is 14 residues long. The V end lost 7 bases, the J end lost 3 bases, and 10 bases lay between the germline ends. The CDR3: CASMSERYNSPLHF. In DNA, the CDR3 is TGTGCCAGTATGTCGGAGCGCTATAATTCACCCCTCCACTTT. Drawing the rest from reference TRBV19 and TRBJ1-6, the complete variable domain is DGGITQSPKYLFRKEGQNVTLSCEQNLNHDAMYWYRQDPGQGLRLIYYSQIVNDFQKGDIAEGYSVSREKKESFPLTVTSAQKNPTAFYLCASMSERYNSPLHFGNGTRLTVT.

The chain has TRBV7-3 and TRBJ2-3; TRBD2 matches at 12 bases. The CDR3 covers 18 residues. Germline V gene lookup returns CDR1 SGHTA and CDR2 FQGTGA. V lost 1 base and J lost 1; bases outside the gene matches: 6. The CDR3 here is CASSLNPRLAGGTDTQYF. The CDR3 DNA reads TGTGCCAGCAGCTTAAATCCCAGACTAGCGGGAGGCACAGATACGCAGTATTTT. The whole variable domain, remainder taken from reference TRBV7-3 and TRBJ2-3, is GAGVSQTPSNKVTEKGKYVELRCDPISGHTALYWYRQSLGQGPEFLIYFQGTGAADDSGLPNDRFFAVRPEGSVSTLKIQRTERGDSAVYLCASSLNPRLAGGTDTQYFGPGTRLTVL.

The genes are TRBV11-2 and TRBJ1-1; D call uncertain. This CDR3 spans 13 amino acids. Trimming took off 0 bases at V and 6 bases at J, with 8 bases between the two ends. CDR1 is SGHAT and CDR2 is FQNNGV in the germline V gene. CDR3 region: CASSLDAGAEAFF. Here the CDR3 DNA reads TGTGCCAGCAGCTTAGATGCGGGTGCTGAAGCTTTCTTT.

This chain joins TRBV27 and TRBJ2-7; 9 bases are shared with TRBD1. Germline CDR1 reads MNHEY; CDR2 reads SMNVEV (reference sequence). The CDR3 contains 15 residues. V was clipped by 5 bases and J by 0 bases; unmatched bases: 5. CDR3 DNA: TGTGCCAGCAGTCGAACAGGGGGCGGCTCCTACGAGCAGTACTTC. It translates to CASSRTGGGSYEQYF.

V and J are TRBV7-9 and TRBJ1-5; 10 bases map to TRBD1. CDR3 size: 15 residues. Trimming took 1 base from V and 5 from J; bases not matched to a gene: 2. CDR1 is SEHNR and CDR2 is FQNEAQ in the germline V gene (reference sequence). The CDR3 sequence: CASSLGQGAYQPQHF. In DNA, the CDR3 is TGTGCCAGCAGCTTAGGACAGGGGGCCTATCAGCCCCAGCATTTT.

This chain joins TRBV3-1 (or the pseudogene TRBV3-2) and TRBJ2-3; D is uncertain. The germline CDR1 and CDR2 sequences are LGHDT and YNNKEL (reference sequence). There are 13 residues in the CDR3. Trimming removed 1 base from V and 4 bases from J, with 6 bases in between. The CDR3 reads CASSQAGADTQYF. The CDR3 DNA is TGTGCCAGCAGCCAAGCCGGTGCAGATACGCAGTATTTT.

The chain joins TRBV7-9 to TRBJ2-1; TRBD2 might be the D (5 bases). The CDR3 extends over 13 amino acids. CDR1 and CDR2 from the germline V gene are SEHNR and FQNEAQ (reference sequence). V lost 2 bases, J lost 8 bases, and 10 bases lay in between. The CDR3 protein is CASSLLREDEQFF. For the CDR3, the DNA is TGTGCCAGCAGCTTACTTCGGGAAGATGAGCAGTTCTTC.

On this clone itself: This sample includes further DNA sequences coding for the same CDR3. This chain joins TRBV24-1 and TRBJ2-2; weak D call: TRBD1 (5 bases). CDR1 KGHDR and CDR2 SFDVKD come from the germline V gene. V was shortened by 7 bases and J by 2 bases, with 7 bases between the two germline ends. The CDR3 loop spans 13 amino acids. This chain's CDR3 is CATRDSNTGELFF. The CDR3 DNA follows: TGTGCCACCAGAGACAGTAACACCGGGGAGCTGTTTTTT.

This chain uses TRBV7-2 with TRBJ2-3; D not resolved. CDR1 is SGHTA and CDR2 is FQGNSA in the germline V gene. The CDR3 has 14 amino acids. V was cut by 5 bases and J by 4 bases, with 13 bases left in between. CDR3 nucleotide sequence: TGTGCCAGCAGCCCGCTGACAATCGCAGATACGCAGTATTTT. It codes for CASSPLTIADTQYF.

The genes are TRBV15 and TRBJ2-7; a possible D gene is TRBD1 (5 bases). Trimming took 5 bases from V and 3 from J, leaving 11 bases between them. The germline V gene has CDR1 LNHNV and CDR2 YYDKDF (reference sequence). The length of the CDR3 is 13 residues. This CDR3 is CATSFQGNYEQYF. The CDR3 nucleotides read TGTGCCACCAGCTTTCAGGGAAACTACGAGCAGTACTTC. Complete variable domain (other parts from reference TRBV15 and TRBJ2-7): DAMVIQNPRYQVTQFGKPVTLSCSQTLNHNVMYWYQQKSSQAPKLLFHYYDKDFNNEADTPDNFQSRRPNTSFCFLDIRSPGLGDTAMYLCATSFQGNYEQYFGPGTRLTVT.

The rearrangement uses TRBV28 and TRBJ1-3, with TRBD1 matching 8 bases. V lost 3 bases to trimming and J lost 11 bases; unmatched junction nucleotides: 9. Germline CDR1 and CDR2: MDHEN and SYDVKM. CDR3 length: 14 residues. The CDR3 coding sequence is TGTGCCAGCAGTTTGGGACAGGCCTTAGTCCCCATATATTTT. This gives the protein CASSLGQALVPIYF. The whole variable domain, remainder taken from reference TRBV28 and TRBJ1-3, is DVKVTQSSRYLVKRTGEKVFLECVQDMDHENMFWYRQDPGLGLRLIYFSYDVKMKEKGDIPEGYSVSREKKERFSLILESASTNQTSMYLCASSLGQALVPIYFGEGSWLTVV.

CDR3 bases: TGTGCCAGCAGCTTAGTGGGAGATGGCTACACCTTC. Encoded protein: CASSLVGDGYTF. The chain links TRBV7-9 to TRBJ1-2; D uncertain. Germline loops: CDR1 SEHNR, CDR2 FQNEAQ (reference sequence). Deletions cut 1 base from V and 6 bases from J, with 6 bases between. This CDR3 region has 12 residues.

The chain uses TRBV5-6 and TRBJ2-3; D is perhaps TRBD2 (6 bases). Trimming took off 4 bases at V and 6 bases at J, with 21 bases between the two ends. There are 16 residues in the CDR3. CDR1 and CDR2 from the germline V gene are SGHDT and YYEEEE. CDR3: CASSQTREAGSDTQYF. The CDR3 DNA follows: TGTGCCAGCAGCCAAACTCGGGAAGCGGGTTCTGATACGCAGTATTTT.

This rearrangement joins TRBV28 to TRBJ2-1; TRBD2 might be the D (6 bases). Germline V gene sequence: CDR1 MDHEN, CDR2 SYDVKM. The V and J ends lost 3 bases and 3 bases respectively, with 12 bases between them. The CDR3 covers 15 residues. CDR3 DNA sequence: TGTGCCAGCAGTTTTTGGGGGACTTTCTACAATGAGCAGTTCTTC. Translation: CASSFWGTFYNEQFF.

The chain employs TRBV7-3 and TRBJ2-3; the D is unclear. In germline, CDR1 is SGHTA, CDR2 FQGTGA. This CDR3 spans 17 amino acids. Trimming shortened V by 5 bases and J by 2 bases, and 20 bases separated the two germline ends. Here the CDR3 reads CASSTATDTYFTDTQYF. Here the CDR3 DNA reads TGTGCCAGCAGCACCGCAACCGACACATATTTCACAGATACGCAGTATTTT.

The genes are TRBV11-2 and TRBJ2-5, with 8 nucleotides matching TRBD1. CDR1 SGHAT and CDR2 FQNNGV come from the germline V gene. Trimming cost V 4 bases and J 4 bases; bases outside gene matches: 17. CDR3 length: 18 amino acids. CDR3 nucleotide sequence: TGTGCCAGCAGCTGGGGAATCGTCGGACAGGGACTCGGAGAGACCCAGTACTTC. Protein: CASSWGIVGQGLGETQYF.